This T cell receptor (beta chain) was obtained from a study of T cells in localized non-small cell lung cancer. Findings and limits, study-wide: There were a median roughly 59 of the top 100 tumor clones appearing in adjacent lung. Clonality peaked in uninvolved adjacent lung rather than tumor. Longer overall survival was associated with a higher density of T cells in the blood.

In its sample, this clone was seen once. The antigen remains unidentified. The table came from immunoSEQ multiplex PCR; TCRdb's copy has only in-frame clones and leaves some out. The table shows 60,000 or so clones, with approximately 80% occurring only once. The starting material was PBMCs, obtained before any cancer treatment. The TCR originated in a man aged 35-69 years with stage II lung adenocarcinoma.

This CDR3 reads CASTGHFKTEAFF. The CDR3 nucleotides are TGCGCCAGCACCGGACATTTCAAAACTGAAGCTTTCTTT. The chain carries TRBV5-1 and TRBJ1-1, with D possibly TRBD1 on 5 matching bases. Trimming shortened V by 6 bases and J by 5 bases, and 14 bases separated the two germline ends. Germline CDR1 reads SGHRS; CDR2 reads YFSETQ. The CDR3 length is 13 residues.